Described below is a single TCR beta chain sequence and its context. These data belong to a study of control samples from healthy donors and cancer patients. Libraries were prepared by immunoSEQ multiplex PCR; TCRdb keeps only in-frame clonotypes and omits some of them. The table has roughly 100,000 clones, 70% to 90% seen once; the top ten hold around 14%. Sequenced input: blood. The sequence derives from a man aged 25-45 years in good health.

The CDR3 spells CASKEVAGASEQYF. The CDR3 region has the DNA TGTGCCAGTAAAGAGGTAGCGGGAGCTTCCGAGCAGTACTTC. The chain couples TRBV19 to TRBJ2-7, with 9 bases lining up with TRBD2. The J segment lost 6 bases and the V segment lost 7 bases, leaving 10 bases of the junction unmatched. This CDR3 is 14 amino acids long. The germline V gene encodes CDR1 LNHDA and CDR2 SQIVND (reference sequence).